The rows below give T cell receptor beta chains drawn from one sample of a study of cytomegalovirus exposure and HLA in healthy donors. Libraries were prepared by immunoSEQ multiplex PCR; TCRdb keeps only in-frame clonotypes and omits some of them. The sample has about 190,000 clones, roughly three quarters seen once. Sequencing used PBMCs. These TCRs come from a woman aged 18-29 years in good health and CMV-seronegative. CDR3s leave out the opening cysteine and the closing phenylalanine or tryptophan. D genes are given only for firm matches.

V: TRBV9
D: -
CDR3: ASSVVEDTEAF

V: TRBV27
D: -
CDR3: ASSFGGRQPQH

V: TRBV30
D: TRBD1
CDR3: AWRDTGGAF

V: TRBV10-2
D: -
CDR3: ASRQQGSHSPLH

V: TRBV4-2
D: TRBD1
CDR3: ASSQEGTGARNEQF

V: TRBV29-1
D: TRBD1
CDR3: SVGQGRDYGYT

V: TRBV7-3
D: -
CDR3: ASSFGLTSGEQY

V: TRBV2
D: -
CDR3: ASSEIAVSTDTQY

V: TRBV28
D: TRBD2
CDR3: ASSFLAGEYNEQF

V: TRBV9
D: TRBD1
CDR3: ASSSRTGGNYNSPLH

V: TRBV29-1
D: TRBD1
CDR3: SATPLTGSTEAF

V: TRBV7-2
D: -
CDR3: ASSSGGNTEAF

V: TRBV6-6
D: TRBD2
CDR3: ASSRTGGRSSYEQY

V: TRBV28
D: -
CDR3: ASSLQGTYEQY

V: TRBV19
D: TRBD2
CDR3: ASSPLVLASGTSTYEQY

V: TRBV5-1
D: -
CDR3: ASSLDLLSGEQY

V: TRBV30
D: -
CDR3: AWSVTQITGELF

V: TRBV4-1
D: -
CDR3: ASSQDADSNQPQH

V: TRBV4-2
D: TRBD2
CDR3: ASSQDEAGGYGEQF

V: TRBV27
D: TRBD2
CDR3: ASSLHSGKTDTQY

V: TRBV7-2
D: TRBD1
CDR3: ASSPRTGLSSYT

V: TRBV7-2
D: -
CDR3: ASSAQISGNTIY

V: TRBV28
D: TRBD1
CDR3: ASSLKYRGQGGTNYGYT

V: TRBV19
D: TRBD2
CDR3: ASSTGLAGGNEQY

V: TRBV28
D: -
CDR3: ASSGQLHMGEQF

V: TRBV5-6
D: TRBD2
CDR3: ASSLAGGQETQY

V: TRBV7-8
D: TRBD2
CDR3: ASSPSGGGSGANVLT

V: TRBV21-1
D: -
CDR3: ASSKNHRISGLSNQPQH

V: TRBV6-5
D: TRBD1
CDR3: ASSRQGYEQY

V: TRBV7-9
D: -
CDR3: ASSLEGGAAKNIQY

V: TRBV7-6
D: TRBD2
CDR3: ASSSPGASGSYEQY

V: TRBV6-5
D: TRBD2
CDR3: ASSAGGLRNGELF

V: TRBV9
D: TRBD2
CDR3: ASSVVEGLGTDTQY

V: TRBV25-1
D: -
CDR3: ASSDRGRAQETQY

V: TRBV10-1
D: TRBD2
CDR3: ASTPGTSGSIGTDTQY

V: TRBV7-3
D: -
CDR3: ASSLRAGTEAF

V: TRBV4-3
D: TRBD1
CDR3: ASSPTGGGYNEQF

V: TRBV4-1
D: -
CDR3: ASSQDPPGYSNQPQH

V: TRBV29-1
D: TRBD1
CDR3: SVTKTGFYEQY